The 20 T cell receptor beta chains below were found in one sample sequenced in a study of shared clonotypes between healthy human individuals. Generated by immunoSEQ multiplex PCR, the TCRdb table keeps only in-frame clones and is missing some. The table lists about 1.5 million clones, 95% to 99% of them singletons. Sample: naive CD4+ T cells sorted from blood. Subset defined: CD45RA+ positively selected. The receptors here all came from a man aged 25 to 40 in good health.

As DNA, the CDR3 is TGTGCCAGTAGATCCCTCCCCGCAAGCTACAATGAGCAGTTCTTC. It translates to CASRSLPASYNEQFF. The chain combines TRBV19 with TRBJ2-1, with no clear D. The length of the CDR3 is 15 residues. Trimming took off 6 bases at V and 3 bases at J, with 15 bases between the two ends. Per germline, CDR1 LNHDA and CDR2 SQIVND (reference sequence).

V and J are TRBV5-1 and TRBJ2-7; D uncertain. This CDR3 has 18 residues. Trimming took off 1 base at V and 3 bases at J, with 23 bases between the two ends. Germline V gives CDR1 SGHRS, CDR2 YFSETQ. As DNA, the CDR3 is TGCGCCAGCAGCTTGAACGGGCCCACGACCCTTTCAAACTACGAGCAGTACTTC. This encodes CASSLNGPTTLSNYEQYF.

CDR3 loop: CASSLSLLSTDTQYF. CDR3 nucleotides: TGTGCCAGCAGTTTATCCCTCCTTAGCACAGATACGCAGTATTTT. The chain has TRBV28 and TRBJ2-3; D not resolved. Trimming cost V 1 base and J 0 bases, with 8 bases left between them. This CDR3 spans 15 amino acids. Germline CDR1 is MDHEN and CDR2 is SYDVKM.

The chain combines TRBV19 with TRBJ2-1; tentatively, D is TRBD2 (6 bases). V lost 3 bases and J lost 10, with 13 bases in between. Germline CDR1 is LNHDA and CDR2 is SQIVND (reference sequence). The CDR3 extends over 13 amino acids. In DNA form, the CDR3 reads TGTGCCAGTAGTATCAAAGGGCGGGACGAGCAGTTCTTC. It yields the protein CASSIKGRDEQFF.

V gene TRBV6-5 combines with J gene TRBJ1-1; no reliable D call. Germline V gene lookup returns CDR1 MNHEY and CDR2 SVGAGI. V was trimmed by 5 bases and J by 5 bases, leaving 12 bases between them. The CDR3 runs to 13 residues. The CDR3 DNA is TGTGCCAGCAGTACTAAGGGTCGGACTGAAGCTTTCTTT. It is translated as CASSTKGRTEAFF.

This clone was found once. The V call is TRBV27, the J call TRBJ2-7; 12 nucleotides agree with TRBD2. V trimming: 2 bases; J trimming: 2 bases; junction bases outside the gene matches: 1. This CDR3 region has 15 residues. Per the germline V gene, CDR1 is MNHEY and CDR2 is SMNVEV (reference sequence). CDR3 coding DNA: TGTGCCAGCAGTTTAGGACTAGCGGGACCCTACGAGCAGTACTTC. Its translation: CASSLGLAGPYEQYF.

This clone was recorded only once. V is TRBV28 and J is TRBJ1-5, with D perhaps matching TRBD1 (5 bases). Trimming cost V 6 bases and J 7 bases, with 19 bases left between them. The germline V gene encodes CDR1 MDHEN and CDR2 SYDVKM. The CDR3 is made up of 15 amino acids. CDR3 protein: CASRYPQGNQQPQHF. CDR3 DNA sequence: TGTGCCAGCAGATATCCTCAGGGTAATCAACAGCCCCAGCATTTT.

CDR3 residues: CASSPPGPATGELFF. In DNA, the CDR3 is TGTGCCAGCTCACCTCCGGGACCAGCAACCGGGGAGCTGTTTTTT. The chain is built from TRBV18 and TRBJ2-2; either TRBD1 or TRBD2 may supply D (5 bases each). With 3 bases removed from V and 5 bases from J, the gap between germline ends came to 13 bases. Germline CDR1 is KGHSH and CDR2 is LQKENI. CDR3 size: 15 residues.

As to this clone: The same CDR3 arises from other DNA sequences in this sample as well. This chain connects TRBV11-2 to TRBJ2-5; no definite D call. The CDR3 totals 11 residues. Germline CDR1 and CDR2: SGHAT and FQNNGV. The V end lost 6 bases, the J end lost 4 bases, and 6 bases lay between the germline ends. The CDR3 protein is CASREGETQYF. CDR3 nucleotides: TGTGCCAGCAGAGAAGGAGAGACCCAGTACTTC.

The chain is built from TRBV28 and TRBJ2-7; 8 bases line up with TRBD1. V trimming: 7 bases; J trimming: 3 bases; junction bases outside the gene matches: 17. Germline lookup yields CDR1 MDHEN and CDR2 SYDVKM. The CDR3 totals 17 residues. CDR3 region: CASTMQGAIEKGYEQYF. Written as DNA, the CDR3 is TGTGCCAGCACCATGCAGGGGGCGATTGAGAAAGGCTACGAGCAGTACTTC. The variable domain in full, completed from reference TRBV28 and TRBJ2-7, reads DVKVTQSSRYLVKRTGEKVFLECVQDMDHENMFWYRQDPGLGLRLIYFSYDVKMKEKGDIPEGYSVSREKKERFSLILESASTNQTSMYLCASTMQGAIEKGYEQYFGPGTRLTVT.

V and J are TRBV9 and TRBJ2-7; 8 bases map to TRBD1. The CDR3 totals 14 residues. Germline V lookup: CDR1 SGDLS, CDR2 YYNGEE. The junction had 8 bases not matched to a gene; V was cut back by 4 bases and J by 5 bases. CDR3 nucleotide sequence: TGTGCCAGCAGCCCCGTTGGACAGGGAGACGAGCAGTACTTC. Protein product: CASSPVGQGDEQYF.

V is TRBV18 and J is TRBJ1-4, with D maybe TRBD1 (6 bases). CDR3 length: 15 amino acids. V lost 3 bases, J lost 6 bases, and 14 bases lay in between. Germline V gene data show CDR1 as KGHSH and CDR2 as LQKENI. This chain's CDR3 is CASSPLYREDEKLFF. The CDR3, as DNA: TGTGCCAGCTCACCTCTCTACAGGGAGGATGAAAAACTGTTTTTT.

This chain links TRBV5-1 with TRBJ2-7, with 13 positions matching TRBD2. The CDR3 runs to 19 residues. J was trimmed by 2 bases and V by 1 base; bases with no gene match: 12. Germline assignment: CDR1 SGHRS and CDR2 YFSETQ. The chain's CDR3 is CASSLLPGLAGEGAYEQYF. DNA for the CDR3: TGCGCCAGCAGCTTGTTGCCCGGACTAGCGGGAGAGGGTGCCTACGAGCAGTACTTC.

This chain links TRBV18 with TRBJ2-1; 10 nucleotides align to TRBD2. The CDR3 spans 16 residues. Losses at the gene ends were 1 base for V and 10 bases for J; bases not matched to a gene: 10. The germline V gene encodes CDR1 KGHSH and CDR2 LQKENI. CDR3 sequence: CASSPRTGTSVSEQFF. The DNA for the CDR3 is TGTGCCAGCTCACCACGTACCGGGACTAGCGTATCCGAGCAGTTCTTC.

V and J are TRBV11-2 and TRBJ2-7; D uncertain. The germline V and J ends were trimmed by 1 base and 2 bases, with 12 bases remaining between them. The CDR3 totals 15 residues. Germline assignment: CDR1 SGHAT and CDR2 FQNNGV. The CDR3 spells CASSLGRLAAYEQYF. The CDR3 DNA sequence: TGTGCCAGCAGCTTAGGCAGGCTCGCCGCCTACGAGCAGTACTTC.

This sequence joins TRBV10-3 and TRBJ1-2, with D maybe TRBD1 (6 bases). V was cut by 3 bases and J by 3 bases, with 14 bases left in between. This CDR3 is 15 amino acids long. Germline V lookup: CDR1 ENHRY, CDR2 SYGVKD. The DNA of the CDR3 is TGTGCCATCAGTGACCGTAGGACAGACTACTATGGCTACACCTTC. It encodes CAISDRRTDYYGYTF.

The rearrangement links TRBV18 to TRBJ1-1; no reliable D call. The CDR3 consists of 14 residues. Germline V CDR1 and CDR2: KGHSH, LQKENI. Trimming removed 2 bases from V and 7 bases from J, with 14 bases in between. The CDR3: CASSPLEGRSEAFF. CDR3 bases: TGTGCCAGCTCACCATTGGAAGGGAGAAGTGAAGCTTTCTTT.

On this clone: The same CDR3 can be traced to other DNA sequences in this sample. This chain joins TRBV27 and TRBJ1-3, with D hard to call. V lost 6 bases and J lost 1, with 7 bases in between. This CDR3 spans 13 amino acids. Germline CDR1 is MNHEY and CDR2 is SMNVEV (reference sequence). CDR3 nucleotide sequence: TGTGCCAGCAGACGCAGTTCTGGAAACACCATATATTTT. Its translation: CASRRSSGNTIYF.

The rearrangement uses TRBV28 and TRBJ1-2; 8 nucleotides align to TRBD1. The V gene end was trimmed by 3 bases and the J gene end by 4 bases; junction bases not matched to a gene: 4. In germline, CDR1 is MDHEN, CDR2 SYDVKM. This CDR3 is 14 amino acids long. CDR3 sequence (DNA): TGTGCCAGCAGTTTGGTCACAGGGGGCTATGGCTACACCTTC. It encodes CASSLVTGGYGYTF.

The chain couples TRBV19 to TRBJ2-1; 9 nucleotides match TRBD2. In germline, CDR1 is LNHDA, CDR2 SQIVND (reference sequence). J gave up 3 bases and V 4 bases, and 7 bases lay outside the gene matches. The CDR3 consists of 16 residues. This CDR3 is CASSRGLASIYNEQFF. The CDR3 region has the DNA TGTGCCAGTAGTAGAGGACTAGCGTCTATCTACAATGAGCAGTTCTTC.